One sample yielded the 23 T cell receptor beta chains listed below, sequenced in a study of shared clonotypes between healthy human individuals. Sequencing used immunoSEQ multiplex PCR; TCRdb keeps in-frame clones, though not all of them. The table includes roughly 1.5 million clones, under 99% detected once. The specimen was naive CD4+ T cells sorted from blood. The sample's subset: CD45RA+ positively selected. Every receptor here comes from a man aged 25 to 45 in good health.

This sequence joins TRBV13 and TRBJ1-1, with a tentative D call TRBD1 (6 bases). Germline assignment: CDR1 PRHDT and CDR2 FYEKMQ (reference sequence). V was shortened by 5 bases and J by 3 bases, with 13 bases between the two germline ends. This CDR3 spans 14 amino acids. The CDR3 is CASSRRGRDTEAFF. The CDR3 nucleotides read TGTGCCAGCAGCCGCAGGGGCAGGGACACTGAAGCTTTCTTT.

This chain connects TRBV5-1 to TRBJ2-3; TRBD2 matches at 12 bases. Losses at the gene ends were 2 bases for V and 6 bases for J; bases not matched to a gene: 7. Germline assignment: CDR1 SGHRS and CDR2 YFSETQ. This CDR3 region has 16 residues. CDR3 nucleotides: TGCGCCAGCAGCTTAAGACTAGCGGGAGAGAGGGATACGCAGTATTTT. Protein product: CASSLRLAGERDTQYF.

The chain recombines TRBV21-1 with TRBJ2-6. TRBV21-1 is tagged as a pseudogene. The CDR3 runs 19 residues. Here the CDR3 reads CASNVLRDQVVSGANVLTF. The CDR3 nucleotides read TGTGCCAGCAACGTACTCCGGGACCAGGTTGTCTCTGGGGCCAACGTCCTGACTTTC.

This clone was observed once. V is TRBV10-2 and J is TRBJ1-4, with a weak D call TRBD1 (6 bases). The CDR3 is 14 amino acids. Germline CDR1 and CDR2: WSHSY and SAAADI. Between the trimmed V and J ends, which lost 5 bases and 5 bases, there was a span of 12 bases. CDR3 region: CASSPDRLNEKLFF. Here the CDR3 DNA reads TGCGCCAGCAGTCCGGACAGACTCAATGAAAAACTGTTTTTT.

The chain links TRBV6-1 to TRBJ2-5; no firm D call. CDR1 MNHNS and CDR2 SASEGT come from the germline V gene. V was shortened by 2 bases and J by 4 bases, with 20 bases between the two germline ends. The CDR3 loop spans 17 amino acids. The CDR3 reads CASSERRVPGLGETQYF. For the CDR3, the DNA is TGTGCCAGCAGTGAAAGAAGGGTTCCCGGTCTAGGAGAGACCCAGTACTTC.

The rearrangement uses TRBV18 and TRBJ2-3; 8 bases match TRBD2. J lost 6 bases, V lost 2 bases, and 7 bases had no gene match. The CDR3 totals 15 residues. Germline V gene data show CDR1 as KGHSH and CDR2 as LQKENI. CDR3 region: CASSPIAGKSDTQYF. CDR3 coding DNA: TGTGCCAGCTCACCAATAGCGGGAAAGTCGGATACGCAGTATTTT.

The chain is built from TRBV9 and TRBJ1-3; tentatively, D is TRBD1 (5 bases). The CDR3 covers 16 residues. The ends were cut back, 3 bases at V and 0 bases at J, with 13 bases in the middle. Germline assignment: CDR1 SGDLS and CDR2 YYNGEE. The CDR3 here is CASSAAGHFSGNTIYF. CDR3 bases: TGTGCCAGCAGCGCAGCCGGACATTTCTCTGGAAACACCATATATTTT. The complete variable domain, with remaining parts taken from reference TRBV9 and TRBJ1-3, reads DSGVTQTPKHLITATGQRVTLRCSPRSGDLSVYWYQQSLDQGLQFLIQYYNGEERAKGNILERFSAQQFPDLHSELNLSSLELGDSALYFCASSAAGHFSGNTIYFGEGSWLTVV.

The chain recombines TRBV6-1 with TRBJ2-2; TRBD1 is a possible D gene (6 bases). V was shortened by 2 bases and J by 2 bases, with 12 bases between the two germline ends. Germline V gene data show CDR1 as MNHNS and CDR2 as SASEGT. This CDR3 contains 16 residues. CDR3 sequence reads: CASSETGFRNTGELFF. CDR3 DNA: TGTGCCAGCAGTGAAACAGGGTTTAGAAACACCGGGGAGCTGTTTTTT.

The chain couples TRBV7-3 to TRBJ2-2; TRBD2 aligns across 10 bases. CDR3 length equals 16 residues. Germline assignment: CDR1 SGHTA and CDR2 FQGTGA. J lost 1 base, V lost 5 bases, and 4 bases had no gene match. As DNA, the CDR3 is TGTGCCAGCAGCCCAATAGCGGGAGGGAACACCGGGGAGCTGTTTTTT. It is translated as CASSPIAGGNTGELFF.

The chain employs TRBV9 and TRBJ1-1; 7 nucleotides agree with TRBD1. Looked up from germline, CDR1 is SGDLS and CDR2 is YYNGEE. Germline trimming cut 3 bases from V and 3 bases from J; bases unmatched to any gene: 11. This CDR3 contains 16 residues. DNA of the CDR3: TGTGCCAGCAGCGCCTTGGGACAGACCAGGCACACTGAAGCTTTCTTT. Translating gives CASSALGQTRHTEAFF.

The chain employs TRBV5-4 and TRBJ2-3; D unresolved. The germline V gene encodes CDR1 SGHNT and CDR2 YYREEE (reference sequence). V lost 6 bases and J 0 bases, leaving 8 bases between the germline ends. The CDR3 totals 13 residues. The CDR3 sequence is CASNELSTDTQYF. The DNA of the CDR3 is TGTGCCAGCAACGAGCTGAGCACAGATACGCAGTATTTT.

V is TRBV5-1 and J is TRBJ2-1, with TRBD2 as a possible D gene (6 bases). V was shortened by 5 bases and J by 8 bases, with 20 bases between the two germline ends. Germline-derived CDR1 and CDR2 are SGHRS and YFSETQ. This CDR3 spans 15 amino acids. The CDR3 sequence: CASRGGLAFGDEQFF. The DNA of the CDR3 is TGCGCCAGCAGGGGTGGGCTAGCGTTTGGGGATGAGCAGTTCTTC. Using reference TRBV5-1 and TRBJ2-1 for the parts outside the CDR3, the full variable domain is KAGVTQTPRYLIKTRGQQVTLSCSPISGHRSVSWYQQTPGQGLQFLFEYFSETQRNKGNFPGRFSGRQFSNSRSEMNVSTLELGDSALYLCASRGGLAFGDEQFFGPGTRLTVL.

V gene TRBV9 combines with J gene TRBJ1-3; D is ambiguous. CDR3 size: 15 residues. Germline-derived CDR1 and CDR2 are SGDLS and YYNGEE. The V gene lost 0 bases and the J gene lost 0 bases, with 7 bases spanning the gap. CDR3 amino acids: CASSVDSDSGNTIYF. In DNA, the CDR3 is TGTGCCAGCAGCGTAGACAGCGACTCTGGAAACACCATATATTTT.

The V call is TRBV5-1, the J call TRBJ2-3; D possibly uses TRBD1 or TRBD2 (6 bases each). V was shortened by 8 bases and J by 6 bases, with 16 bases between the two germline ends. The CDR3 consists of 13 residues. Germline V lookup: CDR1 SGHRS, CDR2 YFSETQ. This CDR3 is CASMTGAGDTQYF. Written as DNA, the CDR3 is TGCGCCAGTATGACGGGGGCCGGGGATACGCAGTATTTT.

The V and J genes are TRBV5-4 and TRBJ1-2; no firm D call. Germline lookup yields CDR1 SGHNT and CDR2 YYREEE (reference sequence). This CDR3 is built from 16 residues. V was trimmed by 0 bases and J by 0 bases, leaving 12 bases between them. CDR3 residues: CASSLALQRANYGYTF. CDR3 bases: TGTGCCAGCAGCTTGGCCTTACAGCGAGCTAACTATGGCTACACCTTC.

The chain carries TRBV6-6 and TRBJ2-7; possible D gene TRBD1, 6 bases. There are 16 residues in the CDR3. With 2 bases removed from V and 2 bases from J, the gap between germline ends came to 16 bases. Germline V CDR1 and CDR2: MNHNY, SVGAGI (reference sequence). Here the CDR3 reads CASSYPTGLGAYEQYF. In DNA, the CDR3 is TGTGCCAGCAGTTACCCCACAGGGTTAGGGGCCTACGAGCAGTACTTC.

This clone was recorded only once. The CDR3 loop reads CASTSFSRGEKLFF. DNA for the CDR3: TGTGCCAGCACCTCCTTCTCGCGAGGTGAAAAACTGTTTTTT. The J gene is TRBJ1-4, the V gene TRBV11-2, with unresolved D. The CDR3 totals 14 residues. V was shortened by 7 bases and J by 7 bases, with 16 bases between the two germline ends. Germline CDR1 and CDR2: SGHAT and FQNNGV.

The chain uses TRBV5-1 and TRBJ2-1, with D perhaps TRBD1 (8 bases). CDR1 SGHRS and CDR2 YFSETQ come from the germline V gene. The CDR3 sequence is 16 residues long. Trimming removed 4 bases at V and 0 bases at J, with 14 bases between. For the CDR3, the DNA is TGCGCCAGCAGCGAAGCGGGACAGGTCTCCTACAATGAGCAGTTCTTC. It is translated as CASSEAGQVSYNEQFF.

About this clone itself: A read error may produce the germline difference seen at one junction end. This chain uses TRBV7-7 with TRBJ1-5, with D tentatively TRBD1 (6 bases). This CDR3 has 18 amino acids. Germline V lookup: CDR1 SSHAT, CDR2 FNYEAQ (reference sequence). CDR3 coding DNA: TGTGCTAGCAGTAACATATGGGGGGGGCATTTTAGCAATCAGCCCCAGCATTTT. It is translated as CASSNIWGGHFSNQPQHF. Full variable domain (outside the CDR3, taken from reference TRBV7-7 and TRBJ1-5): GAGVSQSPRYKVTKRGQDVTLRCDPISSHATLYWYQQALGQGPEFLTYFNYEAQPDKSGLPSDRFSAERPEGSISTLTIQRTEQRDSAMYRCASSNIWGGHFSNQPQHFGDGTRLSIL.

The DNA of the CDR3 is TGCGCCAGCAGCTTGGGCTCGGAACTATACGAGCAGTACTTC. It is translated as CASSLGSELYEQYF. The V call is TRBV5-1, the J call TRBJ2-7; D unresolved. This CDR3 has 14 residues. Between the trimmed V and J ends, which lost 0 bases and 4 bases, there was a span of 11 bases. CDR1 and CDR2 (germline): SGHRS, YFSETQ.

V is TRBV29-1 and J is TRBJ2-3; 9 bases match TRBD2. Germline V gene lookup returns CDR1 SQVTM and CDR2 ANQGSEA. Germline trimming cut 5 bases from V and 2 bases from J; bases unmatched to any gene: 17. The CDR3 loop spans 18 amino acids. CDR3 DNA sequence: TGCAGCGTTTTCGGAATGGCTAGCGGGGACCTGTCCACAGATACGCAGTATTTT. Its translation: CSVFGMASGDLSTDTQYF.

This rearrangement joins TRBV10-3 to TRBJ2-3; TRBD2 matches at 9 bases. The J segment lost 1 base and the V segment lost 10 bases, leaving 6 bases of the junction unmatched. CDR1 is ENHRY and CDR2 is SYGVKD in the germline V gene. This CDR3 region has 14 residues. DNA of the CDR3: TGTGCCACCGTTAGCGGGAGAGGCACAGATACGCAGTATTTT. Amino acid sequence: CATVSGRGTDTQYF.

The chain is built from TRBV7-2 and TRBJ2-2, with 11 bases that match TRBD2. This CDR3 comprises 16 residues. CDR1 and CDR2 (germline): SGHTA, FQGNSA. The V gene end was trimmed by 5 bases and the J gene end by 5 bases; junction bases not matched to a gene: 7. The CDR3 bases are TGTGCCAGCAGCAGACTAGCGGGGATGATTACCGGGGAGCTGTTTTTT. It yields the protein CASSRLAGMITGELFF.